The clone carrying this T cell receptor beta chain was observed many times. Its antigen is undetermined. CDR1 SGHTA and CDR2 FQGNSA come from the germline V gene. The CDR3 length is 15 residues. The junction had 3 bases not matched to a gene; V was cut back by 5 bases and J by 1 base. This entry is derived from a study of T cell repertoires in cytomegalovirus infection. General study results and limits: HLA-C-restricted CMV-specific TCR beta clonotypes were dominant in the ex vivo response. CMV carriers with the relevant HLA were identified by cumulative public TCR beta family frequency.

TCRdb used MiXCR to reprocess the reads, holding one entry per CDR3 protein. The sample consists of 200,000 to 300,000 distinct CDR3 sequences, approximately 9.1% of them appearing once. This receptor was obtained from a human donor in good health (CMV status not recorded). Some clones in this sample may be carry-over from other donors' samples. The sequencing input was PBMCs. The chain combines TRBV7-2 with TRBJ2-5, with TRBD2 matching over 11 bases. CDR3 sequence (DNA): TGTGCCAGCAGCCTTAGCGGGGGGGCCCAAGAGACCCAGTACTTC. Translating it yields CASSLSGGAQETQYF. The full variable domain, its missing parts supplied by reference TRBV7-2 and TRBJ2-5, is GAGVSQSPSNKVTEKGKDVELRCDPISGHTALYWYRQSLGQGLEFLIYFQGNSAPDKSGLPSDRFSAERTGGSVSTLTIQRTQQEDSAVYLCASSLSGGAQETQYFGPGTRLLVL.